These 19 T cell receptor beta chains originate from one sample sequenced in a study of regulatory T cells in long-lasting Graves disease. Library construction for TCR beta used iRepertoire HTBI primers and Arm-PCR of CDR3 regions. One entry per CDR3 protein results from TCRdb running MiXCR on the multiplex PCR reads. The sample records 400,000 to 650,000 distinct CDR3 sequences, about 16% being singletons. Noted time point: newly diagnosed GD, antithyroid drugs for less than 3 months. The TCR library was made from RNA extracted from PBMCs. The same specimen was also included in a second study, on T cells in Graves' hyperthyroidism and ophthalmopathy.

Sequenced material: peripheral blood mononuclear cells (PBMCs), taken at new diagnosis, from a patient treated with antithyroid drugs. The receptors derive from a woman aged 35 to 60 with Graves disease.

This clonotype has more than one count but fewer than ten. The V gene is TRBV19, the J gene TRBJ1-3; D gene uncertain. V dropped 3 bases and J dropped 3 bases, with 9 bases sitting between them. The germline V gene has CDR1 LNHDA and CDR2 SQIVND (reference sequence). This CDR3 comprises 14 residues. The DNA for the CDR3 is TGTGCCAGTAGTATCACGGGGAGTGGAAACACCATATATTTT. The encoded protein is CASSITGSGNTIYF.

This clonotype was observed at least ten times. The chain joins TRBV12-3 or TRBV12-4 to TRBJ2-1; D may be TRBD2 (7 bases). This CDR3 contains 14 residues. The V gene lost 5 bases and the J gene lost 15 bases, with 23 bases spanning the gap. The CDR3 nucleotides read TGTGCCAGCAGTCCAGTCTCGAAAGGGGGGGCTCGGTTCTTC. It codes for CASSPVSKGGARFF.

The V gene is TRBV7-6, the J gene TRBJ1-3, with TRBD1 matching 8 bases. The germline V gene has CDR1 SGHVS and CDR2 FNYEAQ. The trim removed 5 bases at V and 0 bases at J, leaving 3 bases unmatched. The CDR3 totals 15 residues. The CDR3 DNA is TGTGCCAGCAGCACGACAGGGGTCTCTGGAAACACCATATATTTT. Protein product: CASSTTGVSGNTIYF.

The chain has TRBV6-1 and TRBJ1-1, with D perhaps TRBD1 (6 bases). Germline CDR1 MNHNS, CDR2 SASEGT. Trimming shortened V by 5 bases and J by 4 bases, and 23 bases separated the two germline ends. CDR3 length: 17 amino acids. For the CDR3, the DNA is TGTGCCAGCAGTCCGGGGGGGTCTACAGGGATGTTCACTGAAGCTTTCTTT. Its translation: CASSPGGSTGMFTEAFF.

This clonotype was found a few times. The gene calls are TRBV6-2 or TRBV6-3 and TRBJ1-1; D gene uncertain. This CDR3 has 15 amino acids. CDR1 is MNHEY and CDR2 is SVGEGT in the germline V gene. V lost 0 bases and J lost 1, with 9 bases in between. CDR3 amino acids: CASSYSGSGNTEAFF. The DNA of the CDR3 is TGTGCCAGCAGTTACTCGGGGAGCGGGAACACTGAAGCTTTCTTT.

This clonotype was picked up a small number of times. The V and J genes are TRBV2 and TRBJ2-3, with D perhaps being TRBD1 or TRBD2 (5 bases each). The germline V and J ends were trimmed by 6 bases and 4 bases, with 17 bases remaining between them. Germline V gene data show CDR1 as SNHLY and CDR2 as FYNNEI. The CDR3 is 15 amino acids. CDR3 in amino acids: CASSPLRGAADTQYF. For the CDR3, the DNA is TGTGCCAGCAGCCCACTTAGAGGGGCAGCAGATACGCAGTATTTT.

As to this clonotype: Germline is not matched at one junction end, which may reflect a read error. This rearrangement joins TRBV7-7 to TRBJ2-2; TRBD1 aligns across 8 bases. This CDR3 is 17 amino acids long. The V gene's germline CDR1 is SSHAT and CDR2 FNYEAQ (reference sequence). CDR3 loop: CASSPAPGTGNTGELFF. The CDR3 nucleotides read TGTGCTAGCAGCCCTGCCCCCGGGACAGGGAACACCGGGGAGCTGTTTTTT.

This clonotype was detected many times. V gene TRBV5-5 combines with J gene TRBJ2-3, with 11 bases fitting TRBD2. This CDR3 is built from 16 residues. Germline CDR1 is SGHKS and CDR2 is YYEKEE (reference sequence). With V trimmed by 4 bases and J by 2 bases, 6 bases remained unmatched. CDR3 protein: CASSISSGGYTDTQYF. CDR3 nucleotide sequence: TGTGCCAGCAGCATTTCTAGCGGGGGGTACACAGATACGCAGTATTTT.

The sample holds a few counts of this clonotype. The J gene is TRBJ1-2, the V gene TRBV5-1; weak D call: TRBD1 (5 bases). Per the germline V gene, CDR1 is SGHRS and CDR2 is YFSETQ. The V gene lost 1 base and the J gene lost 8 bases, with 9 bases spanning the gap. The CDR3 covers 12 residues. For the CDR3, the DNA is TGCGCCAGCAGCTTGACCAGGGAAGGCTACACCTTC. Residues: CASSLTREGYTF.

There are many counts of this clonotype. This chain links TRBV7-9 with TRBJ2-1; the D gene is possibly TRBD1 (7 bases). V was clipped by 5 bases and J by 2 bases, with 16 bases between them. Germline CDR1 and CDR2: SEHNR and FQNEAQ (reference sequence). The CDR3 is made up of 16 amino acids. Here the CDR3 reads CASSPQGGGTYNEQFF. CDR3 in DNA: TGTGCCAGCAGCCCTCAGGGGGGTGGTACCTACAATGAGCAGTTCTTC.

The V and J genes are TRBV12-3 or TRBV12-4 and TRBJ1-2; D call uncertain. The CDR3 consists of 13 residues. Trimming took 3 bases from V and 3 from J, leaving 8 bases between them. CDR3 coding DNA: TGTGCCAGCAGTTTTACGTCAGACTATGGCTACACCTTC. Protein: CASSFTSDYGYTF.

The chain employs TRBV4-1 and TRBJ2-7; TRBD1 matches at 10 bases. Looked up from germline, CDR1 is MGHRA and CDR2 is YSYEKL. V shed 2 bases and J 2 bases; nucleotides not matched to a gene: 3. This CDR3 has 15 residues. Here the CDR3 DNA reads TGCGCCAGCAGCCAACTGACAGGGGGCCCCTACGAGCAGTACTTC. Translated, it gives CASSQLTGGPYEQYF.

In this sample, this clonotype turned up a few times. The chain joins TRBV7-2 to TRBJ2-1; 7 bases are a match to TRBD1. In germline, CDR1 is SGHTA, CDR2 FQGNSA. CDR3 size: 15 residues. V dropped 1 base and J dropped 15; count of bases not matched to a gene: 15. DNA for the CDR3: TGTGCCAGCAGCTTAGGACAGGGCGCGACAAGAAATGGGTTCTTC. It yields the protein CASSLGQGATRNGFF.

This clonotype was seen a handful of times. V and J are TRBV12-3 or TRBV12-4 and TRBJ1-6; D gene uncertain. The CDR3 has 14 residues. The germline V and J ends were trimmed by 2 bases and 9 bases, with 11 bases remaining between them. CDR3 sequence reads: CASSLRGVGSPLHF. DNA of the CDR3: TGTGCCAGCAGTTTACGTGGGGTTGGTTCACCCCTCCACTTT.

This clonotype was seen only a few times. The chain carries TRBV10-3 and TRBJ2-5; tentative D call: TRBD1 (5 bases). The CDR3 contains 16 residues. Trimming stripped 2 bases from V and 2 bases from J, with 15 bases between. CDR1 is ENHRY, CDR2 SYGVKD, per germline. The chain's CDR3 is CAISEPLGATQETQYF. CDR3 in DNA: TGTGCCATCAGTGAGCCCTTAGGGGCCACACAAGAGACCCAGTACTTC.

This clonotype was counted many times. The chain has TRBV10-1 and TRBJ1-2; unclear D gene. CDR1 is WNHNN and CDR2 is SYGVQD in the germline V gene (reference sequence). This CDR3 spans 13 amino acids. V lost 2 bases to trimming and J lost 5 bases, with 9 bases between them. The CDR3: CASSEEQRYGYTF. CDR3 nucleotide sequence: TGCGCCAGCAGTGAGGAACAAAGATATGGCTACACCTTC.

The chain carries TRBV18 and TRBJ2-3; D gene unclear. CDR3 length: 11 amino acids. CDR1 and CDR2 from the germline V gene are KGHSH and LQKENI. Trimming left V 10 bases short and J 6 bases short, with 11 bases between. The CDR3, as DNA: TGTGCCATCAAGGTGGCGGATACGCAGTATTTT. Its protein product is CAIKVADTQYF.

This clonotype was seen many times. The rearrangement joins TRBV11-1 to TRBJ2-1; 9 bases align to TRBD2. The length of the CDR3 is 17 residues. V trimming: 1 base; J trimming: 9 bases; junction bases outside the gene matches: 13. Germline V gene lookup returns CDR1 SGHAT and CDR2 FQDESV (reference sequence). CDR3: CASSLGTSVEMGFEQFF. The CDR3 DNA is TGTGCCAGCAGCTTAGGGACTAGCGTCGAAATGGGCTTTGAGCAGTTCTTC.

This clonotype was picked up many times. This chain uses TRBV24-1 with TRBJ2-3, with 7 bases aligning to TRBD1. Per the germline V gene, CDR1 is KGHDR and CDR2 is SFDVKD. This CDR3 spans 13 amino acids. The V and J ends lost 9 bases and 4 bases, in that order; junction bases with no gene match: 6. The CDR3 DNA sequence: TGTGCCACCGCAGGGGGTGGATCAGATACGCAGTATTTT. Translated: CATAGGGSDTQYF.